This is a list of T cell receptor beta chains from one sample in a study of cytomegalovirus exposure and HLA in healthy donors. Clones were read by immunoSEQ multiplex PCR, and TCRdb kept only the in-frame ones, dropping some. This listing includes roughly 80,000 clones. Sequences were obtained from PBMCs. These receptor sequences come from a man aged 50 or older in good health and CMV-seronegative. Each CDR3 is given with its conserved first and last residue. The D gene is left open where the match is weak.

>TRBV5-1|.|TRBJ1-2
CASSPAGTDFYGYTF
>TRBV7-9|TRBD1|TRBJ1-6
CASSPGQTEHNSPLHF
>TRBV27|.|TRBJ2-7
CASSLYEQYF
>TRBV5-1|.|TRBJ1-1
CASTGVNTEAFF
>TRBV28|.|TRBJ2-7
CASKSAGTYEQYF
>TRBV5-6|.|TRBJ2-2
CASSFNRRDAGLFF
>TRBV5-4|.|TRBJ2-1
CASSLAVYNEQFF
>TRBV29-1|.|TRBJ2-5
CSVESSFPQYF
>TRBV28|.|TRBJ1-1
CASSSPGQGGTEAFF
>TRBV18|.|TRBJ1-2
CASSPGQGEHGYTF
>TRBV7-2|.|TRBJ1-1
CASSHPGAAEAFF
>TRBV6-4|.|TRBJ1-1
CASSDSGTPIPENTEAFF
>TRBV19|TRBD1|TRBJ1-2
CASSTIDRGNGYTF
>TRBV5-1|.|TRBJ2-3
CASNLLTGSTDTQYF
>TRBV29-1|TRBD2|TRBJ2-5
CSVGTSGGVETQYF
>TRBV29-1|TRBD1|TRBJ2-7
CSATTGGYEQYF
>TRBV18|TRBD1|TRBJ2-7
CASSLTGVGDYEQYF
>TRBV28|.|TRBJ2-5
CASSFGTEETQYF
>TRBV9|.|TRBJ2-1
CASSVRGPNYNEQFF
>TRBV7-8|.|TRBJ2-3
CASTSTRGGTSTDTQYF
>TRBV10-3|.|TRBJ1-6
CAISDLQNSPLHF
>TRBV18|TRBD1|TRBJ1-4
CASSRQGQPINEKLFF
>TRBV6-6|TRBD1|TRBJ1-2
CASRTTGGAFGYTF
>TRBV7-9|.|TRBJ1-1
CASSLSGFEAFF
>TRBV28|.|TRBJ2-3
CASSLMGAEDTQYF
>TRBV7-9|.|TRBJ1-1
CASSLEGERGEAFF
>TRBV19|.|TRBJ2-4
CASSIRRQIKNIQYF
>TRBV9|.|TRBJ2-3
CASSALRVSPLDTQYF
>TRBV7-7|TRBD2|TRBJ2-1
CASSLLAGEDEQFF
>TRBV2|.|TRBJ1-1
CASSEQLVTEAFF
>TRBV11-2|.|TRBJ2-1
CASSSTGYNEQFF